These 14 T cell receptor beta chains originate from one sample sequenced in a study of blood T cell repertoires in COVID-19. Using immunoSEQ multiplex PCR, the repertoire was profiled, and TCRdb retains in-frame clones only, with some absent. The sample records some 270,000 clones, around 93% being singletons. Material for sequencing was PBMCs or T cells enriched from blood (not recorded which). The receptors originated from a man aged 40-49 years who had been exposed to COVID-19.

The CDR3 spells CASSLRGLAGGLTNEQFF. DNA of the CDR3: TGCGCCAGCAGCTTGAGGGGACTAGCGGGAGGGCTGACGAATGAGCAGTTCTTC. The J gene is TRBJ2-1, the V gene TRBV5-1; 16 bases map to TRBD2. This CDR3 contains 18 residues. Germline V gene lookup returns CDR1 SGHRS and CDR2 YFSETQ. The V and J ends lost 1 base and 7 bases, in that order; junction bases with no gene match: 8. Together with reference TRBV5-1 and TRBJ2-1, the CDR3 gives the full variable domain: KAGVTQTPRYLIKTRGQQVTLSCSPISGHRSVSWYQQTPGQGLQFLFEYFSETQRNKGNFPGRFSGRQFSNSRSEMNVSTLELGDSALYLCASSLRGLAGGLTNEQFFGPGTRLTVL.

In DNA form, the CDR3 reads TGTGCCAGTAGTATAGCCAGGGGGAACTACGAGCAGTACTTC. Translating it yields CASSIARGNYEQYF. V is TRBV19 and J is TRBJ2-7, with 7 bases that match TRBD1. V lost 1 base to trimming and J lost 3 bases; unmatched junction nucleotides: 3. Germline V gene data show CDR1 as LNHDA and CDR2 as SQIVND (reference sequence). This CDR3 is 14 amino acids long.

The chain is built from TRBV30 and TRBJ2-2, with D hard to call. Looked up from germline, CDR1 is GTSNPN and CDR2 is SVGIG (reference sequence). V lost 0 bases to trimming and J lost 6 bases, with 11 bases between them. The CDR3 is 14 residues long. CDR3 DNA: TGTGCCTGGAGTGTATTTACTAATTCCGGGGAGCTGTTTTTT. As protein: CAWSVFTNSGELFF.

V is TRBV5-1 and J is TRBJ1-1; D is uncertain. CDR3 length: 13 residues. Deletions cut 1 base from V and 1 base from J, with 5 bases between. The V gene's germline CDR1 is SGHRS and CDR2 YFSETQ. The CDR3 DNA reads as TGCGCCAGCAGCTTGCCGGGGAACACTGAAGCTTTCTTT. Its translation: CASSLPGNTEAFF.

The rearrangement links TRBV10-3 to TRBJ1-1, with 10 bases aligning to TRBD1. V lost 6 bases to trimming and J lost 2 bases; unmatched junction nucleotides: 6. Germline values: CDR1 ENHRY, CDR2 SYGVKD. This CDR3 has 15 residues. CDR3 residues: CAIREGQGSNTEAFF. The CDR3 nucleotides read TGTGCCATCAGGGAGGGACAGGGGTCTAACACTGAAGCTTTCTTT.

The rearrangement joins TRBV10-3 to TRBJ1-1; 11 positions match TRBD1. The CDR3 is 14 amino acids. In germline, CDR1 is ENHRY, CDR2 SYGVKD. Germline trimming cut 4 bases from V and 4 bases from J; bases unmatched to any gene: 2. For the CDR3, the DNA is TGTGCCATCAGTGGGGACAGGGGGAGCACTGAAGCTTTCTTT. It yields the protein CAISGDRGSTEAFF.

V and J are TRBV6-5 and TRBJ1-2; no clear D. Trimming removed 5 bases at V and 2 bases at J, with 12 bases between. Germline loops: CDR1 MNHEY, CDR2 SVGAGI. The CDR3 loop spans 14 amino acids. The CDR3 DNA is TGTGCCAGCAGTAAGATCGTAGCAAACTATGGCTACACCTTC. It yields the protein CASSKIVANYGYTF.

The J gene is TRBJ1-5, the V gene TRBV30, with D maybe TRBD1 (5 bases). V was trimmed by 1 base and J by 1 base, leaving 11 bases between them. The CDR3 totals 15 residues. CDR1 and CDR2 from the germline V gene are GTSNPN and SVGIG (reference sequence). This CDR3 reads CAWSARGMSNQPQHF. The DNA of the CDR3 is TGTGCCTGGAGTGCAAGGGGAATGAGCAATCAGCCCCAGCATTTT.

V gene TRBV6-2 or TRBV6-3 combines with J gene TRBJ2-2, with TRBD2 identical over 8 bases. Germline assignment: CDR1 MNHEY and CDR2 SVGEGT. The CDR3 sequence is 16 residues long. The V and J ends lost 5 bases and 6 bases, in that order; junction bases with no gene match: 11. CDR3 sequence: CASSLLAAPYAGELFF. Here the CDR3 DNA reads TGTGCCAGCAGTCTACTAGCGGCTCCTTACGCCGGGGAGCTGTTTTTT.

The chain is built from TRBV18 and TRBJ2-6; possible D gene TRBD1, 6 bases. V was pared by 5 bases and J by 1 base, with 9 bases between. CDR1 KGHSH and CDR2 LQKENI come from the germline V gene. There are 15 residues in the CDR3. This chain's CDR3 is CASSAGASGANVLTF. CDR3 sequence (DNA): TGTGCCAGCTCAGCAGGGGCTTCTGGGGCCAACGTCCTGACTTTC.

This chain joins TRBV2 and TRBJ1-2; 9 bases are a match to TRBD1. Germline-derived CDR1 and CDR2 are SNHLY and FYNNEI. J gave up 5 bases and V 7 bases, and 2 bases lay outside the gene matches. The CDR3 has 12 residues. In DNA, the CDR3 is TGTGCCAGCAACGGACAGGGGTATGGCTACACCTTC. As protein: CASNGQGYGYTF. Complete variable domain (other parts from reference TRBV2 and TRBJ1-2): EPEVTQTPSHQVTQMGQEVILRCVPISNHLYFYWYRQILGQKVEFLVSFYNNEISEKSEIFDDQFSVERPDGSNFTLKIRSTKLEDSAMYFCASNGQGYGYTFGSGTRLTVV.

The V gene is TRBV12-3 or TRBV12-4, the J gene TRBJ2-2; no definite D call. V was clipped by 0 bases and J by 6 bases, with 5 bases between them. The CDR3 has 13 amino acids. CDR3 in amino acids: CASSLAGPGELFF. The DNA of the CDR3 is TGTGCCAGCAGTTTAGCTGGGCCCGGGGAGCTGTTTTTT.

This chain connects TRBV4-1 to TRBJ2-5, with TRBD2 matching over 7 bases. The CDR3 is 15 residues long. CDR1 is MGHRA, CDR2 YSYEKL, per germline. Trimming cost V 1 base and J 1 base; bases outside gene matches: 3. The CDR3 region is CASSQGTRVQETQYF. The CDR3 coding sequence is TGCGCCAGCAGCCAAGGGACTAGGGTCCAAGAGACCCAGTACTTC.

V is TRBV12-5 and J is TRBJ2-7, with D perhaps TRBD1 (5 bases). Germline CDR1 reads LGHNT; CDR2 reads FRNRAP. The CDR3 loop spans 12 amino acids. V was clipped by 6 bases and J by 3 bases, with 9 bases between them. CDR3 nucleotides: TGTGCTAGTGGGGTCCAGGGCTACGAGCAGTACTTC. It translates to CASGVQGYEQYF.